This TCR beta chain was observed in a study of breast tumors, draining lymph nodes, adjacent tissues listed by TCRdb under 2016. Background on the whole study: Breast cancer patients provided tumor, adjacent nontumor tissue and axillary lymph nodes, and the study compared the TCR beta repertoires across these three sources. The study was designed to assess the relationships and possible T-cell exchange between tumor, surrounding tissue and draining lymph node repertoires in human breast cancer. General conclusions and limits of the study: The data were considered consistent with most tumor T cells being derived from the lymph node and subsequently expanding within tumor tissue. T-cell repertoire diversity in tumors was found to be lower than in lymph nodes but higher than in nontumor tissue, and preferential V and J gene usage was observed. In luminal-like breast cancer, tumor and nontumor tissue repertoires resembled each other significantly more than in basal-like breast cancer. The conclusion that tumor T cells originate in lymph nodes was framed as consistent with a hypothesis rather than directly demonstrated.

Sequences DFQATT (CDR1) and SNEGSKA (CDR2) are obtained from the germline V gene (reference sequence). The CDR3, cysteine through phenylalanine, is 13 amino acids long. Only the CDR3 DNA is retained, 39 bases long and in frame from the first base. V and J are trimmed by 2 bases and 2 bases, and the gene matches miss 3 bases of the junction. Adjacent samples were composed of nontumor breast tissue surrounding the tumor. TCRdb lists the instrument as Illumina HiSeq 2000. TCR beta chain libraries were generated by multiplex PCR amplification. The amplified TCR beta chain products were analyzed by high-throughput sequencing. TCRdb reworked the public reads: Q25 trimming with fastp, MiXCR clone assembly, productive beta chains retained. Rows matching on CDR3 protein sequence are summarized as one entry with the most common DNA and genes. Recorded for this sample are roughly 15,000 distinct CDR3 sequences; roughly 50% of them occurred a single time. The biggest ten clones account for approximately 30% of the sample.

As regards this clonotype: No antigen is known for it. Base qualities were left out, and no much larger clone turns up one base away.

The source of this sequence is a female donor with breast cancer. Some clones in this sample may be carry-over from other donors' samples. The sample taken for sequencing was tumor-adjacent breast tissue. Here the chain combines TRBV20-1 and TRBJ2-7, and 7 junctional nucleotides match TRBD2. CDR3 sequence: CSARKRGAYEQYF. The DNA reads TGCAGTGCTAGAAAACGGGGGGCCTACGAGCAGTACTTC.